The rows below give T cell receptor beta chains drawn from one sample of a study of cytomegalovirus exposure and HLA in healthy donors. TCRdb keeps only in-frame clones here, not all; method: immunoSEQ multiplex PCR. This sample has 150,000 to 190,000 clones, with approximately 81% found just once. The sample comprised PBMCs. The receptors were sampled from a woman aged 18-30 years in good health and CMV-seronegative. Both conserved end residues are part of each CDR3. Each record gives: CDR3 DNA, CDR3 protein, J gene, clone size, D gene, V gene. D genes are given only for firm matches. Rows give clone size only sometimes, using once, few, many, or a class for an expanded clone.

DNA: TGTGCCAGCACCCCGGCCCCCGGACAGGGACCCTACGAGCAGTACTTC
CDR3: CASTPAPGQGPYEQYF
J: TRBJ2-7
size: .
D: TRBD1
V: TRBV28

DNA: TGTGCCAGCAGCCTTAGCGGGATGGTCAATGAGCAGTTCTTC
CDR3: CASSLSGMVNEQFF
J: TRBJ2-1
size: .
D: TRBD2
V: TRBV7-9

DNA: TGTGCCAGCAGTGACCCGTACAGGGGTCGATTCAATGAGCAGTTCTTC
CDR3: CASSDPYRGRFNEQFF
J: TRBJ2-1
size: .
D: TRBD1
V: TRBV6-1

DNA: TGTGCCAGCGGACCTAGGGGGACAGAGTACGAGCAGTACTTC
CDR3: CASGPRGTEYEQYF
J: TRBJ2-7
size: once
D: TRBD1
V: TRBV6-5

DNA: TGTGCCAGCAGTGGCGGGGAGAGCGCAGATACGCAGTATTTT
CDR3: CASSGGESADTQYF
J: TRBJ2-3
size: .
D: .
V: TRBV28

DNA: TGTGCCAGCAGTCTTAGCGGGAGTCTGGAAGAGACCCAGTACTTC
CDR3: CASSLSGSLEETQYF
J: TRBJ2-5
size: once
D: TRBD2
V: TRBV6-5

DNA: TGTGCCAGCAGTGCCCGGACAGGGCGCTATGGCTACACCTTC
CDR3: CASSARTGRYGYTF
J: TRBJ1-2
size: .
D: TRBD1
V: TRBV28

DNA: TGTGCCAGCGGGGAGGTAGCCTACGAGCAGTACTTC
CDR3: CASGEVAYEQYF
J: TRBJ2-7
size: .
D: .
V: TRBV6-5

DNA: TGTGCCAGCAGCTTGGGTCCTAGCGGGACCTACAATGAGCAGTTCTTC
CDR3: CASSLGPSGTYNEQFF
J: TRBJ2-1
size: .
D: TRBD2
V: TRBV11-1

DNA: TGTGCCAGCTCACCACGGCAGGCAGAGACCCAGTACTTC
CDR3: CASSPRQAETQYF
J: TRBJ2-5
size: .
D: .
V: TRBV18

DNA: TGTGCCAGCATTGCCCGGGACAGCGGCTACGAGCAGTACTTC
CDR3: CASIARDSGYEQYF
J: TRBJ2-7
size: few
D: TRBD1
V: TRBV6-5

DNA: TGTGCCAGCAGCCCCCTGGGCCAGGGGAGTCACGAGCAGTACTTC
CDR3: CASSPLGQGSHEQYF
J: TRBJ2-7
size: .
D: .
V: TRBV7-9

DNA: TGTGCCGGCAAGAGTCAAGGCCTTAGGGGGAACACTGAAGCTTTCTTT
CDR3: CAGKSQGLRGNTEAFF
J: TRBJ1-1
size: .
D: .
V: TRBV28

DNA: TGTGCCATCAGGACAGCTAGCACAGATACGCAGTATTTT
CDR3: CAIRTASTDTQYF
J: TRBJ2-3
size: .
D: .
V: TRBV10-3

DNA: TGTGCCAGTAGTATTGACGGGGGGCCATTAGGTACGCAGTATTTT
CDR3: CASSIDGGPLGTQYF
J: TRBJ2-3
size: .
D: .
V: TRBV19

DNA: TGTGCCTGGGTCACTCAGGGGGCTTACGAGCAGTACTTC
CDR3: CAWVTQGAYEQYF
J: TRBJ2-7
size: .
D: TRBD1
V: TRBV30

DNA: TGCGCCAGCAGCCTCGGACTAGCGGATACCTACGAGCAGTACTTC
CDR3: CASSLGLADTYEQYF
J: TRBJ2-7
size: .
D: TRBD2
V: TRBV4-3

DNA: TGTGCCAGCAGCGCACCATACACGGGCCAAGAGACCCAGTACTTC
CDR3: CASSAPYTGQETQYF
J: TRBJ2-5
size: once
D: .
V: TRBV7-6

DNA: TGTTCCAGCAGCTTTATTCAGGCCGGGGAGCTGTTTTTT
CDR3: CSSSFIQAGELFF
J: TRBJ2-2
size: once
D: .
V: TRBV7-9

DNA: TGCAGCGGACTAGCGGGGTTTAATGAGCAGTTCTTC
CDR3: CSGLAGFNEQFF
J: TRBJ2-1
size: .
D: TRBD2
V: TRBV29-1